The clone carrying this TCR beta chain was detected many times. Its antigen remains unknown. This sample was included in a study of blood T cells in healthy people across ages. General observations from the study: TCR beta diversity correlated strongly with naive T cell percentage.

J gave up 0 bases and V 4 bases, and 4 bases lay outside the gene matches. Germline assignment: CDR1 SGHKS and CDR2 YYEKEE (reference sequence). The CDR3 loop spans 17 amino acids. Primed by a sample-barcoded 5' primer and a J-beta primer mix, a second PCR proceeded for 7 to 11 cycles. TCRdb re-derived calls from the 5' RACE reads in MiXCR, one entry per CDR3 protein. There are approximately 800,000 distinct CDR3 sequences in the sample; approximately 53% occur only once, and roughly 25% lies in the top ten. The sequence was obtained from a man aged 35-49 years in good health. The J gene is TRBJ2-6, the V gene TRBV5-5; the match to TRBD1 covers 10 bases. Input material: blood. The CDR3 region has the DNA TGTGCCAGCAGCGTAGGACAGGGGGTCTCTGGGGCCAACGTCCTGACTTTC. Translated: CASSVGQGVSGANVLTF.